The sequence of this TCR beta chain was determined in a study of T cell repertoires in cytomegalovirus infection. To note about this clonotype: No antigen is known for it.

The germline V gene encodes CDR1 SGHAT and CDR2 FQNNGV. V was trimmed by 5 bases and J by 5 bases, leaving 21 bases between them. The CDR3 is 16 amino acids. TCRdb reprocessed the reads with MiXCR, giving one entry per CDR3 protein. The sample has about 83,000 distinct CDR3 sequences, about 29% seen once. The chain uses TRBV11-2 and TRBJ1-1; D remains ambiguous. The sequence was collected from a human donor in good health (CMV status not recorded). Some clones in this sample may be carry-over from other donors' samples. The source was CD8+ T cells from cultured PBMCs, collected from culture after CMV antigen stimulation. Written as DNA, the CDR3 is TGTGCCAGCAGCCATAGCTCACGGAGCTATGATACTGAAGCTTTCTTT. Its translation is CASSHSSRSYDTEAFF.